The entry that follows covers one T cell receptor beta chain sequence. The entry originates in a study of hypomethylating agent response in myelodysplastic syndrome. Profiled with immunoSEQ multiplex PCR; TCRdb holds only in-frame clones, not every one. The sample lists around 2,100 clones, approximately 81% occurring once. The V segment lost 6 bases and the J segment 2 bases; nucleotides outside the gene matches: 7. The CDR3 length is 15 residues. Germline-derived CDR1 and CDR2 are SQVTM and ANQGSEA. V and J are TRBV29-1 and TRBJ2-3; the match to TRBD2 covers 11 bases. The receptor was derived from a human donor with myelodysplastic syndrome. Sequences were derived from bone marrow, sampled before or after starting hypomethylating agent treatment for myelodysplastic syndrome (not recorded which). CDR3 bases: TGCAGCGTAGAACTAGCGGGGGCCTTCACAGATACGCAGTATTTT. It specifies CSVELAGAFTDTQYF.